This entry features one T cell receptor (beta chain) sequence. Antigen: not known. It was with 60 Vbeta and 13 Jbeta primers that the PCR ran. Clones were read by immunoSEQ multiplex PCR, and TCRdb kept only the in-frame ones, dropping some. The sample contains some 130,000 clones, about four fifths of which appear only once. The data are from a study of cytomegalovirus exposure and HLA in healthy donors. Study-level information: Roughly 85 million unique TCRs from HLA-typed donors were held in an early release of data.

The study, taken as a whole, reports: In a later analysis, 15,000 to 20,000 TCR beta sequences were associated with HLA alleles at 0.05 false discovery rate. Presence/absence analysis assumed near-uniform sequencing depth across donors. For most TCR beta V segments, an earlier analysis put the productive rate at about 87% or about 30% of the time.

The sample comprised PBMCs. The receptor comes from a man aged 25-45 years in good health and CMV-seronegative.

The DNA of the CDR3 is TGCGCCAGCAGCCAGGAGTCCCCAGGCACAGATACGCAGTATTTT. It codes for CASSQESPGTDTQYF. The chain has TRBV4-3 and TRBJ2-3; no definite D call. V lost 3 bases and J lost 1, with 11 bases in between. Germline loops: CDR1 LGHNA, CDR2 YSLEER. The CDR3 covers 15 residues.